One and the same sample provided the 31 T cell receptor beta chains below, sequenced in a study of cytomegalovirus exposure and HLA in healthy donors. The PCR used 60 Vbeta and 13 Jbeta primers. Clones were read by immunoSEQ multiplex PCR, and TCRdb kept only the in-frame ones, dropping some. The repertoire holds about 130,000 clones, approximately 80% seen once, with approximately 1.8% in the top ten. The sequencing input was PBMCs. The receptor source for this set is a woman in her 40s in good health and CMV-seronegative.

This sequence joins TRBV5-4 and TRBJ1-2; D not resolved. Trimming took 4 bases from V and 1 from J, leaving 20 bases between them. Germline loops: CDR1 SGHNT, CDR2 YYREEE (reference sequence). The CDR3 totals 17 residues. CDR3: CASSPTTTFMDNYGYTF. CDR3 sequence (DNA): TGTGCCAGCAGCCCGACAACCACCTTTATGGATAACTATGGCTACACCTTC.

In its sample, this clone was seen once. The chain recombines TRBV7-9 with TRBJ2-7; weak D call: TRBD2 (7 bases). Trimming cost V 0 bases and J 3 bases, with 15 bases left between them. Per the germline V gene, CDR1 is SEHNR and CDR2 is FQNEAQ (reference sequence). The CDR3 consists of 16 residues. The CDR3 coding sequence is TGTGCCAGCAGCTTAGCGGGGGGGGGCGTCTTCTACGAGCAGTACTTC. As protein: CASSLAGGGVFYEQYF.

The rearrangement uses TRBV28 and TRBJ1-1; 7 bases are shared with TRBD1. The germline V gene has CDR1 MDHEN and CDR2 SYDVKM. The CDR3 sequence is 17 residues long. V gave up 3 bases and J gave up 11 bases; unmatched junction bases: 21. This chain's CDR3 is CASSFTGEVGATPGAFF. The CDR3 nucleotides are TGTGCCAGCAGTTTTACAGGGGAGGTCGGAGCGACACCGGGGGCTTTCTTT.

The genes are TRBV28 and TRBJ1-6; the D gene is possibly TRBD1 (5 bases). The ends were cut back, 6 bases at V and 5 bases at J, with 14 bases in the middle. In germline, CDR1 is MDHEN, CDR2 SYDVKM. The CDR3 spans 15 residues. In nucleotides, the CDR3 is TGTGCCAGCAGCCCCGTGCAGGGTCATAATTCACCCCTCCACTTT. This gives the protein CASSPVQGHNSPLHF.

V is TRBV4-1 and J is TRBJ2-5, with a possible D match to TRBD2 (6 bases). The CDR3 sequence is 14 residues long. Germline lookup yields CDR1 MGHRA and CDR2 YSYEKL. Trimming stripped 3 bases from V and 2 bases from J, with 10 bases between. The chain's CDR3 is CASSHGDLQETQYF. The CDR3 DNA reads TGCGCCAGCAGCCACGGGGACTTACAAGAGACCCAGTACTTC.

The rearrangement uses TRBV7-6 and TRBJ2-7; the match to TRBD2 covers 8 bases. V dropped 5 bases and J dropped 4; count of bases not matched to a gene: 10. The CDR3 runs 15 residues. Germline V gene sequence: CDR1 SGHVS, CDR2 FNYEAQ. The CDR3 sequence is CASSPRGAQYYEQYF. The CDR3 coding sequence is TGTGCCAGCAGCCCGCGGGGGGCTCAATATTACGAGCAGTACTTC.

A few counts support this clone. This CDR3 is also generated by other DNA sequences in the sample. The CDR3 sequence: CAWRGQGANQPQHF. The CDR3 bases are TGTGCCTGGAGGGGACAGGGGGCTAATCAGCCCCAGCATTTT. V gene TRBV30 combines with J gene TRBJ1-5, with TRBD1 identical over 12 bases. The CDR3 sequence is 14 residues long. The germline V gene has CDR1 GTSNPN and CDR2 SVGIG (reference sequence). V lost 3 bases to trimming and J lost 4 bases; unmatched junction nucleotides: 1.

The rearrangement links TRBV6-1 to TRBJ2-1; 15 bases fit TRBD2. The CDR3 is 17 amino acids. Germline CDR1 reads MNHNS; CDR2 reads SASEGT. The ends lost 4 bases at V and 7 bases at J; junction bases unmatched: 8. DNA for the CDR3: TGTGCCAGCAGTGCAAGGACTAGCGGGAGGGCGGGGAATGAGCAGTTCTTC. Its translation is CASSARTSGRAGNEQFF.

This chain links TRBV6-7 with TRBJ2-7; 7 positions match TRBD1. TRBV6-7 is marked as an open reading frame, function uncertain. There are 14 residues in the CDR3. V lost 10 bases to trimming and J lost 3 bases; unmatched junction nucleotides: 12. The chain's CDR3 is CATRIRQGLYEQYF. DNA for the CDR3: TGTGCCACCCGAATTAGACAGGGCCTCTACGAGCAGTACTTC.

The chain has TRBV5-6 and TRBJ2-1, with 11 bases aligning to TRBD2. The ends lost 1 base at V and 3 bases at J; junction bases unmatched: 12. The CDR3 has 19 residues. CDR1 and CDR2 (germline): SGHDT, YYEEEE. In DNA, the CDR3 is TGTGCCAGCAGCTTGTCGTTAGCGGGAGGGCCTCGGTACTACAATGAGCAGTTCTTC. It encodes CASSLSLAGGPRYYNEQFF.

This clone was recorded once. V and J are TRBV7-9 and TRBJ2-5; 7 bases match TRBD1. The J call is doubtful: the DNA matches TRBJ2-7 better. The CDR3 covers 15 residues. CDR1 and CDR2 from the germline V gene are SEHNR and FQNEAQ (reference sequence). CDR3 DNA sequence: TGTGCCAGCACCCGAGGGGGCCAGGGGGCCTACGAGCAGTACTTC. This translates into CASTRGGQGAYEQYF.

The genes are TRBV4-2 and TRBJ2-3; D call uncertain. The CDR3 runs 16 residues. V was clipped by 0 bases and J by 1 base, with 11 bases between them. The germline V gene has CDR1 LGHNA and CDR2 YNFKEQ. The CDR3 region has the DNA TGTGCCAGCAGCCAAGAGGCGGCCCCGGGCACAGATACGCAGTATTTT. The encoded protein is CASSQEAAPGTDTQYF.

This sequence joins TRBV19 and TRBJ2-7, with 11 bases matching TRBD2. Germline CDR1 is LNHDA and CDR2 is SQIVND (reference sequence). V lost 5 bases to trimming and J lost 3 bases; unmatched junction nucleotides: 3. The CDR3 is 14 residues long. In DNA, the CDR3 is TGTGCCAGTAGTTTTGGGACTAGCGGCTACGAGCAGTACTTC. This translates into CASSFGTSGYEQYF.

This clone occurred once. J is TRBJ2-1 and V is TRBV5-8; TRBD2 agrees at 16 bases. Trimming removed 1 base from V and 2 bases from J; junction bases left unmatched: 3. The germline gives CDR1 SGHTS, CDR2 YDEGEE. CDR3 length: 18 residues. CDR3 sequence (DNA): TGTGCCAGCAGCTTGAGGGGACTAGCGGGAGGGCCCTACAATGAGCAGTTCTTC. It is translated as CASSLRGLAGGPYNEQFF.

The V call is TRBV6-1, the J call TRBJ2-7; D gene uncertain. Germline-derived CDR1 and CDR2 are MNHNS and SASEGT. The CDR3 has 12 amino acids. V was clipped by 7 bases and J by 0 bases, with 7 bases between them. CDR3 residues: CASNPSSYEQYF. In nucleotides, the CDR3 is TGTGCCAGCAACCCTAGCTCCTACGAGCAGTACTTC.

The V call is TRBV19, the J call TRBJ2-2, with TRBD2 identical over 10 bases. J gave up 2 bases and V 7 bases, and 13 bases lay outside the gene matches. Germline V lookup: CDR1 LNHDA, CDR2 SQIVND (reference sequence). There are 18 residues in the CDR3. CDR3 in DNA: TGTGCCAGTATAGGCCCCGGATTAGCGGGAGGAAACACCGGGGAGCTGTTTTTT. Encoded protein: CASIGPGLAGGNTGELFF.

The genes are TRBV28 and TRBJ2-1, with D unclear. Per germline, CDR1 MDHEN and CDR2 SYDVKM. The CDR3 loop spans 15 amino acids. Trimming took 6 bases from V and 7 from J, leaving 19 bases between them. The DNA of the CDR3 is TGTGCCAGCAGCTTTAGAGGCATGGGTAGGAATGAGCAGTTCTTC. Translation gives CASSFRGMGRNEQFF.

V usage is TRBV5-6 and J usage is TRBJ2-3; a weak D match, TRBD2 (6 bases). The CDR3 totals 15 residues. The V end lost 0 bases, the J end lost 2 bases, and 10 bases lay between the germline ends. Germline values: CDR1 SGHDT, CDR2 YYEEEE. The CDR3 bases are TGTGCCAGCAGCTTGGTCGCGGGGATCACAGATACGCAGTATTTT. Amino acids: CASSLVAGITDTQYF.

The V and J genes are TRBV5-6 and TRBJ2-5, with D maybe TRBD1 (6 bases). The CDR3 runs 13 residues. Trimming stripped 7 bases from V and 0 bases from J, with 10 bases between. From germline, CDR1 is SGHDT and CDR2 YYEEEE. CDR3 sequence: CASADSHQETQYF. In nucleotides, the CDR3 is TGTGCCAGCGCGGACAGCCACCAAGAGACCCAGTACTTC.

V is TRBV28 and J is TRBJ2-6; 7 positions match TRBD2. J gave up 1 base and V 10 bases, and 10 bases lay outside the gene matches. Germline assignment: CDR1 MDHEN and CDR2 SYDVKM. The CDR3 totals 16 residues. The CDR3 reads CATTRGGDSGANVLTF. The CDR3 DNA is TGTGCCACCACAAGGGGAGGGGATTCTGGGGCCAACGTCCTGACTTTC.

This sequence joins TRBV7-8 and TRBJ1-5, with D tentatively TRBD1 (5 bases). The CDR3 runs to 14 residues. V lost 1 base, J lost 6 bases, and 10 bases lay in between. CDR1 is SGHVS, CDR2 FQNEAQ, per germline. CDR3 region: CASSLVTGGQPQHF. The CDR3 coding sequence is TGTGCCAGCAGCTTAGTAACAGGTGGTCAGCCCCAGCATTTT. Supplemented by reference TRBV7-8 and TRBJ1-5, the full variable domain reads GAGVSQSPRYKVAKRGQDVALRCDPISGHVSLFWYQQALGQGPEFLTYFQNEAQLDKSGLPSDRFFAERPEGSVSTLKIQRTQQEDSAVYLCASSLVTGGQPQHFGDGTRLSIL.

This chain joins TRBV5-1 and TRBJ1-2, with a possible D match to TRBD1 (5 bases). The V gene lost 0 bases and the J gene lost 7 bases, with 10 bases spanning the gap. This CDR3 is 13 amino acids long. CDR1 is SGHRS, CDR2 YFSETQ, per germline. CDR3 in amino acids: CASSLGQSAGYTF. The DNA of the CDR3 is TGCGCCAGCAGCTTGGGACAGTCGGCTGGCTACACCTTC.

The chain is built from TRBV5-1 and TRBJ1-2, with 11 bases aligning to TRBD1. Germline values: CDR1 SGHRS, CDR2 YFSETQ. This CDR3 contains 13 residues. V shed 7 bases, J shed 3 bases, and the junction held 2 bases outside the gene matches. The CDR3 coding sequence is TGCGCCAGCTCGGGACAGGGGGACTATGGCTACACCTTC. This encodes CASSGQGDYGYTF.

The chain links TRBV10-3 to TRBJ2-7; 7 bases fit TRBD1. The germline CDR1 and CDR2 sequences are ENHRY and SYGVKD. This CDR3 spans 17 amino acids. With 6 bases clipped from V and 0 bases from J, the junction kept 14 bases outside the gene matches. The CDR3 coding sequence is TGTGCCATCAGCCGAACCTTAGACAGGGACAGCTCCTACGAGCAGTACTTC. It yields the protein CAISRTLDRDSSYEQYF.

This clone has a handful of counts. This chain connects TRBV7-9 to TRBJ1-1; 10 bases align to TRBD1. The junction had 9 bases not matched to a gene; V was cut back by 6 bases and J by 2 bases. The CDR3 runs to 16 residues. CDR1 SEHNR and CDR2 FQNEAQ come from the germline V gene (reference sequence). CDR3 amino acids: CASSPGDRGANTEAFF. The CDR3 DNA is TGTGCCAGCAGTCCAGGGGACAGGGGCGCCAACACTGAAGCTTTCTTT.

This chain uses TRBV6-1 with TRBJ1-1; D not resolved. The V and J ends lost 5 bases and 8 bases respectively, with 15 bases between them. Germline V gene lookup returns CDR1 MNHNS and CDR2 SASEGT. CDR3 length: 13 residues. The chain's CDR3 is CASSTAVPIEAFF. For the CDR3, the DNA is TGTGCCAGCAGTACAGCGGTACCTATCGAAGCTTTCTTT.

The chain carries TRBV25-1 and TRBJ2-5, with 11 bases that match TRBD1. Germline V gives CDR1 MGHDK, CDR2 SYGVNS. The CDR3 spans 14 residues. After removal of 7 bases from V and 5 bases from J, the junction contained 6 bases not matched to a gene. The CDR3 DNA sequence: TGTGCCAGCACGGACAGGGGGCCTGGGGAGACCCAGTACTTC. Encoded protein: CASTDRGPGETQYF.

This chain links TRBV7-9 with TRBJ1-1; the D is unclear. There are 12 residues in the CDR3. Trimming left V 2 bases short and J 6 bases short, with 7 bases between. From germline, CDR1 is SEHNR and CDR2 FQNEAQ (reference sequence). The DNA of the CDR3 is TGTGCCAGCAGCTTAATATTTCCTGAAGCTTTCTTT. This sequence encodes CASSLIFPEAFF.

The rearrangement joins TRBV4-1 to TRBJ2-7; 9 positions match TRBD1. The CDR3 totals 16 residues. Germline trimming cut 3 bases from V and 5 bases from J; bases unmatched to any gene: 11. The germline V gene has CDR1 MGHRA and CDR2 YSYEKL. CDR3 in amino acids: CASSHTGTGKPDEQYF. Here the CDR3 DNA reads TGCGCCAGCAGCCATACCGGGACAGGGAAACCCGACGAGCAGTACTTC.

The gene calls are TRBV5-1 and TRBJ1-2; D not certain. CDR3 size: 14 residues. From germline, CDR1 is SGHRS and CDR2 YFSETQ. V lost 0 bases to trimming and J lost 4 bases, with 10 bases between them. In nucleotides, the CDR3 is TGCGCCAGCAGCTTGGGCGAGGAGGGCTATGGCTACACCTTC. This codes for CASSLGEEGYGYTF.

The chain has TRBV4-2 and TRBJ2-1, with 8 bases aligning to TRBD2. CDR3 length: 14 amino acids. V shed 1 base, J shed 8 bases, and the junction held 4 bases outside the gene matches. Germline-derived CDR1 and CDR2 are LGHNA and YNFKEQ. CDR3 residues: CASSQGTSIDEQFF. The CDR3 DNA reads TGTGCCAGCAGCCAAGGGACTAGCATCGATGAGCAGTTCTTC.